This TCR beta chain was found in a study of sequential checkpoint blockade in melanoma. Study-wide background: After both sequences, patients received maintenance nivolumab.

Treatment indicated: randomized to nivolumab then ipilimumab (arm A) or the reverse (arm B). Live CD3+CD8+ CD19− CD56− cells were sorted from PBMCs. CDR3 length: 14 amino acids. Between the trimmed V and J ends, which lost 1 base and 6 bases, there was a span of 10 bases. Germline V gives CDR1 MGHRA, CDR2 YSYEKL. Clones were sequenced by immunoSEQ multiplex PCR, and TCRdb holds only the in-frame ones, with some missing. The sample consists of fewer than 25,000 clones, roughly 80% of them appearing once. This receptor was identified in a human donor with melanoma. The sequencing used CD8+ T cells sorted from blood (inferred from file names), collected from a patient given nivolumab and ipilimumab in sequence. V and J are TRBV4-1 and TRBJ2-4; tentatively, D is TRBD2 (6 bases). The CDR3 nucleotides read TGCGCCAGCAGCCAAGCCCACGGGGGAAACATTCAGTACTTC. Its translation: CASSQAHGGNIQYF.